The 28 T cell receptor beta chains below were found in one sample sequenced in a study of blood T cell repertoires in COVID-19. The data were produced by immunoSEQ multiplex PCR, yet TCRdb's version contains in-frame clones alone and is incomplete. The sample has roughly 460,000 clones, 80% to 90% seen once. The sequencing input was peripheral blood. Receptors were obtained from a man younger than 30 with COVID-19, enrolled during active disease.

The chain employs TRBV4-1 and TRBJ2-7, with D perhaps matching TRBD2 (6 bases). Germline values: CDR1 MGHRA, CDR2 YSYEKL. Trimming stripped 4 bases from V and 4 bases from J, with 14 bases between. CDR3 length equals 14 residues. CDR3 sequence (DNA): TGCGCCAGCAGCCCTCCCACTGCGGGGTACGAGCAGTACTTC. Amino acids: CASSPPTAGYEQYF.

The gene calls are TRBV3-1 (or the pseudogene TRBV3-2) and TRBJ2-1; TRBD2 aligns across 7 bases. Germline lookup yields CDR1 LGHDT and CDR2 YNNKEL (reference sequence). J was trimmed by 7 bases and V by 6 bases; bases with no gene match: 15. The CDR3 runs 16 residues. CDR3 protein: CASRLRERIIGNEQFF. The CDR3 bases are TGTGCCAGCAGATTGCGGGAGCGGATCATCGGTAATGAGCAGTTCTTC.

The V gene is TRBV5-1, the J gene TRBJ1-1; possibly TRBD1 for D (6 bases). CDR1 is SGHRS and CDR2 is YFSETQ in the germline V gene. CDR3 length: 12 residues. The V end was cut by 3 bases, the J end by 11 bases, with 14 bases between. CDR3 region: CASSSGRGAAFF. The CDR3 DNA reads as TGCGCCAGCAGCTCAGGACGGGGGGCCGCTTTCTTT.

The CDR3 bases are TGCAGCGTTCCCGTTCATATCGGGGTGACAAGGGGCTACACCTTC. It translates to CSVPVHIGVTRGYTF. V usage is TRBV29-1 and J usage is TRBJ1-2; no reliable D call. The CDR3 has 15 amino acids. Germline lookup yields CDR1 SQVTM and CDR2 ANQGSEA. Trimming cost V 5 bases and J 8 bases, with 24 bases left between them.

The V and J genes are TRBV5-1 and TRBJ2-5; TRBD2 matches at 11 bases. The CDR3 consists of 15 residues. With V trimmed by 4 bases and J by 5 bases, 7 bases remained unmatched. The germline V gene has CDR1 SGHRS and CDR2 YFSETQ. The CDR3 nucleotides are TGCGCCAGCAGCCAAATAGCGGGGGGGCCGGAGACCCAGTACTTC. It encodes CASSQIAGGPETQYF. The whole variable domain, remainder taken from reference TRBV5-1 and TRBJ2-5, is KAGVTQTPRYLIKTRGQQVTLSCSPISGHRSVSWYQQTPGQGLQFLFEYFSETQRNKGNFPGRFSGRQFSNSRSEMNVSTLELGDSALYLCASSQIAGGPETQYFGPGTRLLVL.

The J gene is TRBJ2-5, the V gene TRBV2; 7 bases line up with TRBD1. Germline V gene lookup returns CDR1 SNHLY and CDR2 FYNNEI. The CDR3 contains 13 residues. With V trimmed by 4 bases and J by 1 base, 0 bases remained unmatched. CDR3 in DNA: TGTGCCAGCAGTGGGACAGGCCAAGAGACCCAGTACTTC. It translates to CASSGTGQETQYF.

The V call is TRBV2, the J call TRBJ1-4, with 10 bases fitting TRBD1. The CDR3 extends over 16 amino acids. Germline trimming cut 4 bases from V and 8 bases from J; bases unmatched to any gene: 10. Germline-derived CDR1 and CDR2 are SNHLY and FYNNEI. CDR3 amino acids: CASSGGDRGLTEKLFF. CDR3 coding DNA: TGTGCCAGCAGTGGGGGTGACAGGGGGCTTACGGAAAAACTGTTTTTT.

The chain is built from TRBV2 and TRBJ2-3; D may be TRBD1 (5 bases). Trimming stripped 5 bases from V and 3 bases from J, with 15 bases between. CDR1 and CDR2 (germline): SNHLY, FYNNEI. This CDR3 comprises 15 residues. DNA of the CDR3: TGTGCCAGCAGTATTGGGCAGGGTCCAACAGATACGCAGTATTTT. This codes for CASSIGQGPTDTQYF.

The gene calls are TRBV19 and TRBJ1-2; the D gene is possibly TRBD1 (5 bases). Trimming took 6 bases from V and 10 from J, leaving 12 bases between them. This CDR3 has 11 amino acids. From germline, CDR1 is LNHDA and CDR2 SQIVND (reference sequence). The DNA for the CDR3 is TGTGCCAGTAGCCTCGGGGGGGACTACACCTTC. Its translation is CASSLGGDYTF.

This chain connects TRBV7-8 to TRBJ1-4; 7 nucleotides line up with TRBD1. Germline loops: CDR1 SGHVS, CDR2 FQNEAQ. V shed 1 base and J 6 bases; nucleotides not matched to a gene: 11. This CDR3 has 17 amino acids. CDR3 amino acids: CASSLVLAGQRDEKLFF. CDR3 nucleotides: TGTGCCAGCAGCTTAGTTTTGGCGGGACAGCGAGATGAAAAACTGTTTTTT.

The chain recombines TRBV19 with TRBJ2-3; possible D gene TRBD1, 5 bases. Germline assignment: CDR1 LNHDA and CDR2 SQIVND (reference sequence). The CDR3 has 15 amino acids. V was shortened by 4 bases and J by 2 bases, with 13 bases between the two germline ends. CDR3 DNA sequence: TGTGCCAGTAGTACCGTCACAGGCTTCACAGATACGCAGTATTTT. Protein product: CASSTVTGFTDTQYF. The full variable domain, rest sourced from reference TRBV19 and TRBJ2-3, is DGGITQSPKYLFRKEGQNVTLSCEQNLNHDAMYWYRQDPGQGLRLIYYSQIVNDFQKGDIAEGYSVSREKKESFPLTVTSAQKNPTAFYLCASSTVTGFTDTQYFGPGTRLTVL.

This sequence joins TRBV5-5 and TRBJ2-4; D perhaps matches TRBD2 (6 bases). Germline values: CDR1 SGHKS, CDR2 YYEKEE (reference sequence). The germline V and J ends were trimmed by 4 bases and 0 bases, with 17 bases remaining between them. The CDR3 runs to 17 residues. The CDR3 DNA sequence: TGTGCCAGCAGCCCTTCGGGGGACCTCCTAGCCAAAAACATTCAGTACTTC. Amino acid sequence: CASSPSGDLLAKNIQYF.

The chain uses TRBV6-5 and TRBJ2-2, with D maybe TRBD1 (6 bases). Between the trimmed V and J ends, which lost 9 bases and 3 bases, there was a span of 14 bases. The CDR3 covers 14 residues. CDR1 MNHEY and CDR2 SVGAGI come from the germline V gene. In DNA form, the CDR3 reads TGTGCCAGTTTACAGGGCCTAGACACCGGGGAGCTGTTTTTT. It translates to CASLQGLDTGELFF.

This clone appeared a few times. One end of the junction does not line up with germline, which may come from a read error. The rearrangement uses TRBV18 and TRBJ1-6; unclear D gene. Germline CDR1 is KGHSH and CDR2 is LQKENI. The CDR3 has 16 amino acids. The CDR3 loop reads CASSLRSGSYNSPLHF. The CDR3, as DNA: TGTGCCAGCTCGCTTAGATCGGGTTCCTACAATTCACCCCTCCACTTT.

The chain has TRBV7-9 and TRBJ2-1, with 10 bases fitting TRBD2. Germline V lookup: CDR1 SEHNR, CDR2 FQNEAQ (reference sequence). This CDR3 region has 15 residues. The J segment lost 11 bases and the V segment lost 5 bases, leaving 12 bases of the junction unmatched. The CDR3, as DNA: TGTGCCAGCAGCGTCGGGGGACTAGCGACTACGCAGCAGTTCTTC. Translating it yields CASSVGGLATTQQFF.

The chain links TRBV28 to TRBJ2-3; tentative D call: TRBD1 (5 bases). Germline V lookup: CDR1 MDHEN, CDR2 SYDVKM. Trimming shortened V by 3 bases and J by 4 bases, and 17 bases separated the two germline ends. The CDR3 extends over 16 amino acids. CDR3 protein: CASSFLTGLFADTQYF. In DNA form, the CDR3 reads TGTGCCAGCAGTTTTCTTACAGGTCTCTTTGCAGATACGCAGTATTTT. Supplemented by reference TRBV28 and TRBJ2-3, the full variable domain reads DVKVTQSSRYLVKRTGEKVFLECVQDMDHENMFWYRQDPGLGLRLIYFSYDVKMKEKGDIPEGYSVSREKKERFSLILESASTNQTSMYLCASSFLTGLFADTQYFGPGTRLTVL.

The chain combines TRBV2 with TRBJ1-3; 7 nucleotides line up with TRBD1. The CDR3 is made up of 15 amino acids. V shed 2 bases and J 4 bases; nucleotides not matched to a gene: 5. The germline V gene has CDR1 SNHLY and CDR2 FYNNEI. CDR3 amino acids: CASSEKGASGNTIYF. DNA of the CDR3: TGTGCCAGCAGTGAAAAGGGGGCCTCGGGAAACACCATATATTTT.

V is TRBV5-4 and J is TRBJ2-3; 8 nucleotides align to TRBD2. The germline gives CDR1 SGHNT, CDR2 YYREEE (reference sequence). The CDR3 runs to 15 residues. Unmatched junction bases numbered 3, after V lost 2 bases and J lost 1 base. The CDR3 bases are TGTGCCAGCAGCTTAGCGGGAGAGGGCACAGATACGCAGTATTTT. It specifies CASSLAGEGTDTQYF.

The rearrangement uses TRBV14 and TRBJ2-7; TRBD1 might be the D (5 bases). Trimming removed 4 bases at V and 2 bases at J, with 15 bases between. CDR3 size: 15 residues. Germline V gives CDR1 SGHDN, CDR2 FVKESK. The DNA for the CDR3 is TGTGCCAGCAGCCTCGGTGGCAGGGTCACCTACGAGCAGTACTTC. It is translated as CASSLGGRVTYEQYF.

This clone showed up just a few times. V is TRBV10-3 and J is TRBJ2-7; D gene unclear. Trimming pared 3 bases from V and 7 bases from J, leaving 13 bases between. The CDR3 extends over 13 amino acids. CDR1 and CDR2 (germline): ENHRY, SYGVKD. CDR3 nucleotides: TGTGCCATCAGTGATCAGATTTCGAGGGAGCAGTACTTC. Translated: CAISDQISREQYF.

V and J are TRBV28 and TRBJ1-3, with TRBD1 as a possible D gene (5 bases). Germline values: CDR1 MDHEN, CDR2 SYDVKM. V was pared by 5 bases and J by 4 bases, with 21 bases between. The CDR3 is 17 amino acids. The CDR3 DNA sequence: TGTGCCAGCAGTCCCCCCTCCTCCAGGGCCCGCGGAAACACCATATATTTT. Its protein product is CASSPPSSRARGNTIYF.

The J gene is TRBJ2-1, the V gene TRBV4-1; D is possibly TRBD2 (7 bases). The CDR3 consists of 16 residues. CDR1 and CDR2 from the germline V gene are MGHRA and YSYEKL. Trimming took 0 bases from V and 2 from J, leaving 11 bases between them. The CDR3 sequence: CASSQEGGPPYNEQFF. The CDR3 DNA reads TGCGCCAGCAGCCAAGAGGGGGGGCCGCCCTACAATGAGCAGTTCTTC.

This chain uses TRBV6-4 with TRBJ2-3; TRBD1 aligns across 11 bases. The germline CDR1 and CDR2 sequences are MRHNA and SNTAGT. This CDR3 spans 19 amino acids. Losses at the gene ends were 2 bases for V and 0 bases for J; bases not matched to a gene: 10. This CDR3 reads CASSDPSGTGGESTDTQYF. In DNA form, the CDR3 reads TGTGCCAGCAGTGACCCTTCTGGGACAGGGGGGGAAAGCACAGATACGCAGTATTTT.

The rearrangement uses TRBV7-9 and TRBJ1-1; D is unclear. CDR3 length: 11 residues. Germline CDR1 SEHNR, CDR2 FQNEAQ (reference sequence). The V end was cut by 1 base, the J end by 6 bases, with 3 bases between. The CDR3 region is CASSLVAEAFF. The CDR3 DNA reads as TGTGCCAGCAGCTTAGTCGCTGAAGCTTTCTTT.

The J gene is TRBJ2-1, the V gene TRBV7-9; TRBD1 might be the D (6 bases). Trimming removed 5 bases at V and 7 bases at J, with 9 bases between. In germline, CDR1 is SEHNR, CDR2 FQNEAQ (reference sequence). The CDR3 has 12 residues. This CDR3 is CASSQQGNEQFF. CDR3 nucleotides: TGTGCCAGCAGCCAACAGGGAAATGAGCAGTTCTTC.

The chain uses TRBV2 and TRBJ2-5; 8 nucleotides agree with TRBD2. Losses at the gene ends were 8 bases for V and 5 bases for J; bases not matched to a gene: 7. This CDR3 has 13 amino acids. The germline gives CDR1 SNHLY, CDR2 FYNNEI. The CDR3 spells CASSREGRETQYF. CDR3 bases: TGTGCCAGCTCTCGGGAGGGCCGGGAGACCCAGTACTTC.

In DNA, the CDR3 is TGTGCCAGCAGAACCACAGGGTGGGCTAACTATGGCTACACCTTC. Residues: CASRTTGWANYGYTF. The J gene is TRBJ1-2, the V gene TRBV27; D possibly corresponds to TRBD1 (6 bases). The germline gives CDR1 MNHEY, CDR2 SMNVEV (reference sequence). The CDR3 totals 15 residues. Trimming stripped 6 bases from V and 0 bases from J, with 14 bases between.

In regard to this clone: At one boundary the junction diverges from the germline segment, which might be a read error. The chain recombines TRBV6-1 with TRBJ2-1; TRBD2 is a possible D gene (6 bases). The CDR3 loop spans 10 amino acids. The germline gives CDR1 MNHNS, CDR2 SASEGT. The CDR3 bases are TGTGCCAGCAGTGAAAGACTAGAGGTCTTC. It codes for CASSERLEVF.